This section outlines one T cell receptor (beta chain) sequence together with its context. Its antigen target is currently unknown. No much larger clone exists at a distance of one base, and base qualities are not known. Another Seattle source contributed samples from volunteer blood donors who had recovered from COVID-19. Collaborating institutions collected whole blood in K2EDTA tubes following their own protocols. For TCRbeta analysis, collaborator samples were shipped as frozen whole blood, as isolated PBMCs, or as DNA extracted from either sample type. The source of the sample is a study of blood T cell repertoires in COVID-19 (dated by TCRdb to the early 2020s). Context from the whole study: Samples from collaborators originated in the United States, Italy and Spain and spanned both the acute and convalescent phases of COVID-19. Nearly every sample came with metadata listing a de-identified subject ID, COVID-19 status, age in years and sex. Samples were obtained from the ongoing ImmuneRACE study (first 160 participants) and from 1,254 subjects provided by 6 global collaborators. Where available, HLA class I and class II types were taken from metadata supplied by the sample provider and were not determined by assay-based typing. Deeply sampled blood TCRbeta repertoires from subjects exposed to, actively infected with, or recovered from COVID-19 were included in the dataset. The material from the prospective study consisted of cDNA or gDNA derived from T cells, B-cell-depleted T cells, or PBMCs. The repertoires were released in a freely available public database intended as a resource for research on the immune response to SARS-CoV-2. Results the study describes overall, beyond this receptor: The amount of clinical and demographic metadata varied by source and participant and was provided uncurated.

The germline V gene specifies ENHRY as CDR1 and SYGVKD as CDR2. The germline V and J ends show losses of 5 bases and 6 bases respectively, and no gene match explains 14 bases of the junction. From the cysteine up to the phenylalanine, the CDR3 has a length of 17 residues. The read is trimmed to its CDR3 DNA, 51 bases read in frame from base 1. TCRbeta CDR3 regions were amplified from genomic DNA by means of the immunoSEQ Assay, a bias-controlled multiplex PCR. In the original analysis: Nucleated cell counts per sample were estimated from amplification of reference gene primers within the assay. To quantify the absolute abundance of each unique TCRbeta CDR3 rearrangement, sequence reads were collapsed and filtered. For each sample, productive Simpson clonality was calculated by taking the square root of Simpson's diversity index across productive rearrangements. The immuneACCESS repertoire file appears here via TCRdb, limited to in-frame rearrangements. These files lack a portion of the clones; in checked studies, under half of the deficit traces to unresolved V genes, and the cause of the others is not known. The DNA gave D and trimming, while V, J and clone size come from that table. The table for this sample lists about 240,000 clones; about nine tenths of them were counted only once. Together, the top ten hold about 7% of the sample.

The sequencing sample was made of peripheral blood. This TCR was recovered from a man in his 60s who had recovered from COVID-19. Recombination joined TRBV10-3 with TRBJ2-1, with 9 bases in between that match TRBD2. The CDR3 protein is CAISPRDSNSGGNEQFF. The nucleotides read TGTGCCATCAGTCCCCGGGACAGCAATAGCGGGGGCAATGAGCAGTTCTTC.